This TCR beta chain came from a study of cytomegalovirus exposure and HLA in healthy donors. Primers for the PCR totalled 60 Vbeta and 13 Jbeta. Data came from immunoSEQ multiplex PCR; TCRdb stores just in-frame clones and leaves some out. Among about 54,000 clones listed, around 82% were seen once. Everyone who donated was a healthy bone marrow donor. This clone was counted once. What it recognizes is unknown. The CDR3 consists of 14 residues. The V and J ends lost 7 bases and 1 base respectively, with 13 bases between them. Germline loops: CDR1 SGHTA, CDR2 FQGNSA. Study results and caveats: According to a later analysis, most TCR beta chains associated with CMV appeared HLA-restricted. A list of around 160 TCR beta chains associated with cytomegalovirus was given.

This clonotype was sampled from a woman aged 18-35 years in good health and CMV-seronegative. Sequenced: PBMCs. The chain links TRBV7-2 to TRBJ1-1, with D possibly being TRBD1 (6 bases). The DNA of the CDR3 is TGTGCCAGCATCAGGACAGCTCCGAACACTGAAGCTTTCTTT. Translating it yields CASIRTAPNTEAFF.